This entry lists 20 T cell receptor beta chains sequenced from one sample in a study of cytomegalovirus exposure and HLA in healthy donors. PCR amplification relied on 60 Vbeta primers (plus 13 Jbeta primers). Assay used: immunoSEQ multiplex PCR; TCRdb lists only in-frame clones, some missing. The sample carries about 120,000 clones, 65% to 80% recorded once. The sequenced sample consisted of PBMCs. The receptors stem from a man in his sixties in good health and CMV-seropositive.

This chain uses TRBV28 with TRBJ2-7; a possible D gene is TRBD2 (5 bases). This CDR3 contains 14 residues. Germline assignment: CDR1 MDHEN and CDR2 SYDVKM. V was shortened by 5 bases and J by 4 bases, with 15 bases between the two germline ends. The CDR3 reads CASSPPRPGYEQYF. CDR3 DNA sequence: TGTGCCAGCAGTCCCCCCCGCCCGGGGTACGAGCAGTACTTC.

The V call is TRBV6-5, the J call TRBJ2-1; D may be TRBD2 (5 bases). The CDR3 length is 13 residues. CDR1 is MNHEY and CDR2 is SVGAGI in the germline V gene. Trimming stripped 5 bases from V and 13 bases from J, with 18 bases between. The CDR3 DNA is TGTGCCAGCAGTATGGAGGACGGGTCACCACAGTTCTTC. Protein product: CASSMEDGSPQFF.

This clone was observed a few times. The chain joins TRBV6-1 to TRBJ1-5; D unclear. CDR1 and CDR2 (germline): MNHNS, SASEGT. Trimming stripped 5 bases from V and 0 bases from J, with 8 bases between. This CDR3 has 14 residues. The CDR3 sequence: CASSPNYSNQPQHF. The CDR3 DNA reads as TGTGCCAGCAGTCCAAACTATAGCAATCAGCCCCAGCATTTT.

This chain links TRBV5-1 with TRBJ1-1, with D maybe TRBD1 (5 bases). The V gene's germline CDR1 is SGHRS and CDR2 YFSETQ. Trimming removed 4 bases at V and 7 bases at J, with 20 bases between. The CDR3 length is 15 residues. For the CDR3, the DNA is TGCGCCAGCAGCACCGGGACTGCTACTCTCGATGAAGCTTTCTTT. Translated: CASSTGTATLDEAFF.

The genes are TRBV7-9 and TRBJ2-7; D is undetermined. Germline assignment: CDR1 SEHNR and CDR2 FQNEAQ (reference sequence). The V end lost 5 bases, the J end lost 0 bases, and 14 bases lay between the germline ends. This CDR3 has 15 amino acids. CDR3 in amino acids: CASSPYGGNSYEQYF. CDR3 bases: TGTGCCAGCAGCCCTTACGGCGGCAACTCCTACGAGCAGTACTTC. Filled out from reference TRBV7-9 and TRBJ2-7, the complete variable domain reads DTGVSQNPRHKITKRGQNVTFRCDPISEHNRLYWYRQTLGQGPEFLTYFQNEAQLEKSRLLSDRFSAERPKGSFSTLEIQRTEQGDSAMYLCASSPYGGNSYEQYFGPGTRLTVT.

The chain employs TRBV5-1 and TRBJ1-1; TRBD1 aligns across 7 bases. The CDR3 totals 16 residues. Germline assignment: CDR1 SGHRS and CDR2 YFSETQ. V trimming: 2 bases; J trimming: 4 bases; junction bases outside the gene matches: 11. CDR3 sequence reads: CASSLATGQESTEAFF. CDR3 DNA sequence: TGCGCCAGCAGCTTAGCGACAGGGCAGGAAAGCACTGAAGCTTTCTTT.

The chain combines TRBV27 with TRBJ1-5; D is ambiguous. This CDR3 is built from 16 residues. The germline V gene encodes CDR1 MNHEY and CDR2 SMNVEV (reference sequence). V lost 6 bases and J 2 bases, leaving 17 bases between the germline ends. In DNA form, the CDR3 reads TGTGCCAGCAGCCGAGGGCCCCCGGGCGGCAATCAGCCCCAGCATTTT. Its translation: CASSRGPPGGNQPQHF.

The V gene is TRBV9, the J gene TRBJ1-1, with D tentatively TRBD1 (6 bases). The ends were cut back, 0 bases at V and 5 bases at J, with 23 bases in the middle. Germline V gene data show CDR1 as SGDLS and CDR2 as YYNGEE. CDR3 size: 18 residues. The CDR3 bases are TGTGCCAGCAGCGTAGAAGTTAAGGTGGGGGGGGCTCGAACTGAAGCTTTCTTT. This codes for CASSVEVKVGGARTEAFF.

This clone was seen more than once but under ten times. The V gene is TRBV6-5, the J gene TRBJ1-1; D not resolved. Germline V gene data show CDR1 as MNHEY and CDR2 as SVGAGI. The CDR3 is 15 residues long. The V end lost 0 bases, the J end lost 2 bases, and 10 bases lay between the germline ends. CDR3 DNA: TGTGCCAGCAGTTACTCGAGAGGCGGAAACACTGAAGCTTTCTTT. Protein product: CASSYSRGGNTEAFF.

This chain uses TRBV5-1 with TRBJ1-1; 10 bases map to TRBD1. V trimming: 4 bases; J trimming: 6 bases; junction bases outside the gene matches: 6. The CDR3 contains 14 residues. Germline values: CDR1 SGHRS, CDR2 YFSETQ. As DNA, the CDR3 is TGCGCCAGCAGCCCACCGGGACAGGGGTCTGAAGCTTTCTTT. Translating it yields CASSPPGQGSEAFF.

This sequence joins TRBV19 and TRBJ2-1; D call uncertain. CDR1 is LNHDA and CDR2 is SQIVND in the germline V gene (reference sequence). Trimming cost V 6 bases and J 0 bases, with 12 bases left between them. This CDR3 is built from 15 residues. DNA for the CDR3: TGTGCCAGTAGGAGACTTTCTAGCTCCTACAATGAGCAGTTCTTC. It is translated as CASRRLSSSYNEQFF.

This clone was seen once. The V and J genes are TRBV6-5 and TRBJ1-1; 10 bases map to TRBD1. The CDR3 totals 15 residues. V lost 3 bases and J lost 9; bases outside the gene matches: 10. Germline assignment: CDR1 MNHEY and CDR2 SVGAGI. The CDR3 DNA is TGTGCCAGCAGTTATTCCGGACAGGGGGGGGGAAAAGCTTTCTTT. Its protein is CASSYSGQGGGKAFF.

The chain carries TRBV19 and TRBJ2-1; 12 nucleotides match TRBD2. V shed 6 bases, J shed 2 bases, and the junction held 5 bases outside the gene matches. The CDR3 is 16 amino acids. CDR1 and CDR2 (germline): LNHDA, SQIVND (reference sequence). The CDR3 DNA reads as TGTGCCAGTAGCCGGACTAGCGGGGAACCCTACAATGAGCAGTTCTTC. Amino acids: CASSRTSGEPYNEQFF.

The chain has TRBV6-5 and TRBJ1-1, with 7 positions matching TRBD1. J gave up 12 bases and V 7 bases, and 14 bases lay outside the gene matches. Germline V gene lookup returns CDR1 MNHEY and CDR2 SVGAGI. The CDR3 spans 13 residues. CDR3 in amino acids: CASTKGGAWRSFF. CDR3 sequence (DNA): TGTGCCAGCACTAAAGGGGGCGCTTGGAGATCTTTCTTT.

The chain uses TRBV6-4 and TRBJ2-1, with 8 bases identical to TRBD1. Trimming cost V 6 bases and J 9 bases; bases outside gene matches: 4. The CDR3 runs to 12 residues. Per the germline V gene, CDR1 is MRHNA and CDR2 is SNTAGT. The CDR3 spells CASSTGTGEQFF. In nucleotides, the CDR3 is TGTGCCAGCAGCACAGGGACAGGTGAGCAGTTCTTC.

This CDR3 reads CASSLSTGGAPNIQYF. As DNA, the CDR3 is TGTGCCAGCAGCCTATCAACAGGGGGAGCCCCCAACATTCAGTACTTC. The chain is built from TRBV9 and TRBJ2-4, with 8 bases identical to TRBD1. Per the germline V gene, CDR1 is SGDLS and CDR2 is YYNGEE. After removal of 4 bases from V and 7 bases from J, the junction contained 13 bases not matched to a gene. This CDR3 has 16 residues.

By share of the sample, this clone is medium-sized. The CDR3 sequence: CASSERGHYEQYF. DNA for the CDR3: TGTGCCAGCAGTGAACGCGGTCACTACGAGCAGTACTTC. The J gene is TRBJ2-7, the V gene TRBV2; D call uncertain. The germline CDR1 and CDR2 sequences are SNHLY and FYNNEI. With 2 bases removed from V and 3 bases from J, the gap between germline ends came to 8 bases. CDR3 length equals 13 residues.

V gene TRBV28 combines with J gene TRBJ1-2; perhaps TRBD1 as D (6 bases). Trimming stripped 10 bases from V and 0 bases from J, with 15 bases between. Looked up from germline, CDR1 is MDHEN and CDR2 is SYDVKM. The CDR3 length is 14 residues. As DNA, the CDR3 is TGTGCCACCACCCCCGGGGACACTAACTATGGCTACACCTTC. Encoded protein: CATTPGDTNYGYTF.

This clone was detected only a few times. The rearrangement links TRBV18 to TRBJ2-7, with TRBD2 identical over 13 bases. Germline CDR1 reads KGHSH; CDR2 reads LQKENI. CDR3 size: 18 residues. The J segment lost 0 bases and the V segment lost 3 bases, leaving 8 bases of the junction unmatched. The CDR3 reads CASSPRGLAGDFSYEQYF. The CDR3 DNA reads TGTGCCAGCTCACCGAGAGGACTAGCGGGAGATTTCTCCTACGAGCAGTACTTC.

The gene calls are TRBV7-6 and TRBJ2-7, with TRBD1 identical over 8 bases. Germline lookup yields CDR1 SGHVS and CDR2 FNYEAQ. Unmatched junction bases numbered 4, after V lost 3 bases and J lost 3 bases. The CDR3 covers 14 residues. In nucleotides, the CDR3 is TGTGCCAGCAGCTTCGGACAGGGAAACTACGAGCAGTACTTC. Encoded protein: CASSFGQGNYEQYF.